Listed below are T cell receptor beta chains from one sample, sequenced in a study of T cell responses to AZD1222 COVID-19 vaccine. The data were produced by immunoSEQ multiplex PCR, yet TCRdb's version contains in-frame clones alone and is incomplete. The sample has roughly 110,000 clones, about nine tenths seen once; the top ten hold over 7%. Sequenced material: peripheral blood, taken 28 days after the second AZD1222 dose. Receptor source: an adult who received the AZD1222 COVID-19 vaccine. Each CDR3 is given with its conserved first and last residue. Some rows have no size entry. The others give once, few or many, or a class for an expanded clone.

V	J	size	length	CDR3
TRBV20-1	TRBJ2-7	-	13	CSASVRLTGEQYF
TRBV10-3	TRBJ2-1	-	13	CAISESPQNEQFF
TRBV10-3	TRBJ1-2	-	16	CAISDRDRGPIYGYTF
TRBV27	TRBJ2-1	-	13	CASSSPGGNEQFF
TRBV7-2	TRBJ1-3	-	17	CASSLVTGLLSGNTIYF
TRBV10-2	TRBJ2-7	-	14	CASRVGQGSYEQYF
TRBV5-1	TRBJ1-4	-	14	CASSSDGYNEKLFF
TRBV5-4	TRBJ2-1	-	14	CASSTAVTLDEQFF
TRBV5-8	TRBJ1-5	-	14	CASGLDRGSQPQHF
TRBV9	TRBJ1-1	-	16	CASSVGDRRMNTEAFF
TRBV6-1	TRBJ2-7	-	11	CASSEWLEQYF
TRBV6-5	TRBJ1-4	-	14	CASSYSRKEAKLFF
TRBV4-1	TRBJ1-4	-	17	CASSQETWAGGNEKLFF
TRBV12-3/TRBV12-4	TRBJ2-2	-	13	CASSLTVSGELFF
TRBV12-3/TRBV12-4	TRBJ2-1	once	12	CASSRANNEQFF
TRBV27	TRBJ1-2	-	15	CASSSRDRVWYGYTF
TRBV6-5	TRBJ1-5	-	14	CASSPQGEGQPQHF
TRBV12-5	TRBJ1-4	-	15	CASGEQGGVFEKLFF
TRBV7-8	TRBJ2-7	-	16	CASSFLELAGSYEQYF
TRBV15	TRBJ1-4	-	15	CATSRDGATNEKLFF
TRBV7-8	TRBJ1-5	-	15	CASSPRTEGNQPQHF
TRBV2	TRBJ2-5	medium-sized	13	CASSEKLAETQYF
TRBV15	TRBJ2-2	-	15	CATSREAGGTGELFF
TRBV18	TRBJ2-2	-	16	CASSPGINLNTGELFF
TRBV19	TRBJ1-1	-	15	CASSIEQDANTEAFF
TRBV20-1	TRBJ2-4	-	11	CSAQGANIQYF
TRBV4-1	TRBJ2-5	few	13	CASSLSGTETQYF
TRBV3-1/TRBV3-2	TRBJ1-2	-	12	CASSQGARVDTF
TRBV10-3	TRBJ1-2	-	13	CAISEFERIGYTF
TRBV6-5	TRBJ1-5	-	14	CASSYLTGDQPQHF
TRBV10-3	TRBJ2-7	-	12	CAISVGVGEQYF
TRBV30	TRBJ2-7	-	13	CAWSVGDDYEQYF
TRBV5-6	TRBJ2-7	-	11	CASSTAGEQYF
TRBV5-5	TRBJ2-5	-	15	CASSLGTGVGETQYF
TRBV6-5	TRBJ1-1	-	13	CASRGQSNTEAFF
TRBV29-1	TRBJ1-3	-	11	CSVGLGDTIYF
TRBV7-9	TRBJ1-5	-	14	CASSLEVDNQPQHF
TRBV5-1	TRBJ1-1	-	13	CASSWGQDLEAFF
TRBV5-4	TRBJ2-7	once	16	CASSLELAVGSYEQYF
TRBV12-3/TRBV12-4	TRBJ2-2	-	13	CASLSTNTGELFF
TRBV9	TRBJ2-2	-	16	CASSTRTDFVTGELFF
TRBV29-1	TRBJ2-7	-	11	CSVVSGYEQYF
TRBV29-1	TRBJ1-2	-	14	CSVLPGQSNYGYTF
TRBV9	TRBJ2-2	once	16	CASSPGMGQGAGELFF
TRBV7-9	TRBJ2-1	-	17	CASSSGTGARLSNEQFF
TRBV18	TRBJ1-2	-	15	CASSASQGTNYGYTF
TRBV3-1/TRBV3-2	TRBJ1-5	-	17	CASSQDPRDRGNQPQHF
TRBV4-1	TRBJ1-6	-	14	CASSQAQPFSPLHF
TRBV7-2	TRBJ1-3	once	13	CASGASSGNTIYF
TRBV4-2	TRBJ1-6	-	15	CASSQSGTGYSPLHF
TRBV5-1	TRBJ1-4	once	14	CASREVATNEKLFF
TRBV27	TRBJ1-2	once	17	CASVPVPALMALGGYTF
TRBV10-3	TRBJ2-7	-	15	CAISGAFTSGDEQYF
TRBV30	TRBJ1-5	-	14	CAWWDRALNQPQHF
TRBV5-5	TRBJ1-6	-	17	CASSLIRLGFYNSPLHF
TRBV29-1	TRBJ2-7	-	12	CSARYGALEQYF
TRBV3-1/TRBV3-2	TRBJ2-1	once	13	CASSHGRYNEQFF
TRBV29-1	TRBJ2-3	-	13	CSVTGLAGDTQYF
TRBV5-1	TRBJ1-2	-	13	CASRTETNYGYTF